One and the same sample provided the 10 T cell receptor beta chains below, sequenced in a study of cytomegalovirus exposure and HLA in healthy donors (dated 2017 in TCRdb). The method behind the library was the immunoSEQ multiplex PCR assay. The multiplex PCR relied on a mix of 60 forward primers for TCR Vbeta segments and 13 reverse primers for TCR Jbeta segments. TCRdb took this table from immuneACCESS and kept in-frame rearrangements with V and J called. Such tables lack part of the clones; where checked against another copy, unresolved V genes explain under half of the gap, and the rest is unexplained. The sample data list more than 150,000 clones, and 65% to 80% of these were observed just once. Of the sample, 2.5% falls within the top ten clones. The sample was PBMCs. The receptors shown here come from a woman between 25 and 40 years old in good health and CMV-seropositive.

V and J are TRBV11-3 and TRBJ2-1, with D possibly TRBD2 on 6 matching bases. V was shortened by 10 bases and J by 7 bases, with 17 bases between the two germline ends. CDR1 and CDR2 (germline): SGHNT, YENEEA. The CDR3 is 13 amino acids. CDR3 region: CATTIGGVNEQFF. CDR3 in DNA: TGTGCCACTACAATAGGAGGGGTTAATGAGCAGTTCTTC.

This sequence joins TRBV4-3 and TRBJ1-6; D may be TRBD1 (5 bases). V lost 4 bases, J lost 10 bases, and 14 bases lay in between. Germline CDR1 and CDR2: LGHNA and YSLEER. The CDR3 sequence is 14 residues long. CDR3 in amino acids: CASSLDGTLSPLHF. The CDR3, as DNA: TGCGCCAGCAGCCTGGATGGGACTTTATCACCCCTCCACTTT.

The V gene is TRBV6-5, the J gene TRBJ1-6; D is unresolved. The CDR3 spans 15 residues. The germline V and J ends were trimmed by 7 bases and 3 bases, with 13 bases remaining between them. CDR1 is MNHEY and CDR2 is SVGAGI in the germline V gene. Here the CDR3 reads CASITREFYNSPLHF. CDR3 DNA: TGTGCCAGCATCACGAGGGAGTTCTATAATTCACCCCTCCACTTT.

The CDR3 bases are TGCGCCAGCAGCTCACTTACTAGCGGGGGGTACGAGCAGTACTTC. Encoded protein: CASSSLTSGGYEQYF. V and J are TRBV5-1 and TRBJ2-7; 12 positions agree with TRBD2. CDR1 is SGHRS, CDR2 YFSETQ, per germline. The CDR3 consists of 15 residues. The V gene end was trimmed by 3 bases and the J gene end by 4 bases; junction bases not matched to a gene: 5. Full variable domain (missing parts from reference TRBV5-1 and TRBJ2-7): KAGVTQTPRYLIKTRGQQVTLSCSPISGHRSVSWYQQTPGQGLQFLFEYFSETQRNKGNFPGRFSGRQFSNSRSEMNVSTLELGDSALYLCASSSLTSGGYEQYFGPGTRLTVT.

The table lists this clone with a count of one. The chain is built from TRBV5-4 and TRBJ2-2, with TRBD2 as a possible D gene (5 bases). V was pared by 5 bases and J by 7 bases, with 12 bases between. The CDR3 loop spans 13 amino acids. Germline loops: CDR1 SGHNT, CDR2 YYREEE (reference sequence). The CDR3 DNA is TGTGCCAGCAGGCTCTTCGGGGTCGGGGAGCTGTTTTTT. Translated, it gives CASRLFGVGELFF.

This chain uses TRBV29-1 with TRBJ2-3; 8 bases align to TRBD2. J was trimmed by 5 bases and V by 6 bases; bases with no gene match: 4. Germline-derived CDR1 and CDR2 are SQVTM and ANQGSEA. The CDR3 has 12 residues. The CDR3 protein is CSVGLELDTQYF. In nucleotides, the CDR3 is TGCAGCGTGGGACTAGAACTAGATACGCAGTATTTT.

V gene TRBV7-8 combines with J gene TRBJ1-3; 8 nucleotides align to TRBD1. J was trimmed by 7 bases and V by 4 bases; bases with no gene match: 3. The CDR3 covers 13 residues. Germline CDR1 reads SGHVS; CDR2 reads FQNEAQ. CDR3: CASSSNRGNTIYF. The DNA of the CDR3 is TGTGCCAGCAGCTCCAACAGGGGGAACACCATATATTTT.

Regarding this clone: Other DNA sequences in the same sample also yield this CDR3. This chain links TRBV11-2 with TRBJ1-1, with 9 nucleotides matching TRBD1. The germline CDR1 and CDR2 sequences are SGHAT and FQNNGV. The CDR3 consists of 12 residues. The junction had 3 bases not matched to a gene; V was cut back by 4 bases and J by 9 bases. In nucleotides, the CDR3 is TGTGCCAGCAGCTGGACAGGGGCGCAAGCTTTCTTT. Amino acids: CASSWTGAQAFF.

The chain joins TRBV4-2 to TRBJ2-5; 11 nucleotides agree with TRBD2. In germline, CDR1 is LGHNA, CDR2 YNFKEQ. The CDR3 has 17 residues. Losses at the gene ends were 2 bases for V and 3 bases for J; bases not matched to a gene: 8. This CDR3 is CASSQRRGSGGEETQYF. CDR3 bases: TGTGCCAGCAGCCAACGTCGTGGTAGCGGGGGGGAAGAGACCCAGTACTTC.

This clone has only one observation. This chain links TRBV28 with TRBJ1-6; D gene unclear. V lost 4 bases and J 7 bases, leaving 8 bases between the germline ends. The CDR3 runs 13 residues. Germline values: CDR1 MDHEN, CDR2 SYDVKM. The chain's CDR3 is CASSSRHNSPLHF. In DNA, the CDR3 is TGTGCCAGCAGTTCCCGACACAATTCACCCCTCCACTTT.